These 2 T cell receptor beta chains were sequenced from one sample in a study of beta chain features in type 1 diabetes. Reverse transcribing all isolated RNA meant expressed TCRB transcripts were sequenced. Clones were read by immunoSEQ multiplex PCR, and TCRdb kept only the in-frame ones, dropping some. The sample carries 220,000 or so clones, about 70% recorded once. Specimen: naive CD4+ T cells from blood. The receptors come from a man aged 25 to 40 in good health.

The chain joins TRBV29-1 to TRBJ2-3, with TRBD1 matching over 11 bases. The CDR3 has 12 amino acids. Trimming took 7 bases from V and 4 from J; bases not matched to a gene: 1. The germline CDR1 and CDR2 sequences are SQVTM and ANQGSEA. This CDR3 is CSGTGGPDTQYF. CDR3 sequence (DNA): TGCAGCGGGACAGGGGGCCCAGATACGCAGTATTTT.

In its sample, this clone was seen a few times. The rearrangement links TRBV6-1 to TRBJ2-7; 7 nucleotides match TRBD1. The CDR3 is 15 amino acids. V dropped 3 bases and J dropped 3; count of bases not matched to a gene: 8. Per the germline V gene, CDR1 is MNHNS and CDR2 is SASEGT. The CDR3 DNA reads as TGTGCCAGCAGTGATGGACAGGTGAACCTCTACGAGCAGTACTTC. Protein sequence: CASSDGQVNLYEQYF.